The 9 T cell receptor beta chains below all came from one sample that was sequenced in a study of PD-1 blockade in classical Hodgkin lymphoma. Regarding time point: newly diagnosed, previously untreated cHL patient sample. TCRdb keeps only in-frame clones here, not all; method: immunoSEQ multiplex PCR. The table shows 30,000 to 35,000 clones, with 90% to 95% occurring only once. Sequenced input: peripheral blood mononuclear cells (PBMCs). The source is a human donor with classical Hodgkin lymphoma.

V and J are TRBV7-8 and TRBJ1-1, with D possibly being TRBD1 (5 bases). The CDR3 length is 15 residues. Trimming removed 7 bases from V and 4 bases from J, with 19 bases in between. Per germline, CDR1 SGHVS and CDR2 FQNEAQ. The chain's CDR3 is CASKPWDSSFTEAFF. DNA of the CDR3: TGTGCCAGCAAACCGTGGGACTCCAGCTTCACTGAAGCTTTCTTT.

The chain carries TRBV5-1 and TRBJ2-1, with 14 bases identical to TRBD2. The CDR3 runs to 19 residues. The junction had 5 bases not matched to a gene; V was cut back by 0 bases and J by 0 bases. The germline V gene has CDR1 SGHRS and CDR2 YFSETQ. CDR3 sequence: CASSLGRLAGGSSYNEQFF. The CDR3 DNA follows: TGCGCCAGCAGCTTGGGGAGACTAGCGGGAGGGAGCTCCTACAATGAGCAGTTCTTC.

V and J are TRBV25-1 and TRBJ1-1; 9 bases align to TRBD1. Trimming at V came to 10 bases and at J to 3 bases, leaving 18 bases not matched to a gene. The CDR3 is 17 residues long. Germline-derived CDR1 and CDR2 are MGHDK and SYGVNS. CDR3 region: CATTPRPGTGQHTEAFF. The CDR3, as DNA: TGTGCCACCACCCCCAGGCCTGGGACAGGGCAGCACACTGAAGCTTTCTTT.

A few counts support this clone. This sequence joins TRBV9 and TRBJ2-2; weak D call: TRBD1 (6 bases). Germline CDR1 SGDLS, CDR2 YYNGEE. The CDR3 has 15 amino acids. The germline V and J ends were trimmed by 0 bases and 3 bases, with 9 bases remaining between them. The CDR3 loop is CASSVEQGYTGELFF. The CDR3 DNA reads as TGTGCCAGCAGCGTAGAACAGGGTTACACCGGGGAGCTGTTTTTT.

This chain uses TRBV18 with TRBJ1-2; TRBD1 might be the D (5 bases). From germline, CDR1 is KGHSH and CDR2 LQKENI. This CDR3 spans 16 amino acids. Trimming removed 1 base from V and 8 bases from J, with 20 bases in between. CDR3 nucleotides: TGTGCCAGCTCACCACGGGACGGGCCCGGGAAGGGCGGCTACACCTTC. It specifies CASSPRDGPGKGGYTF.

CDR3 region: CASSGGQGGNQPQHF. CDR3 sequence (DNA): TGTGCCAGCAGTGGGGGACAGGGGGGCAATCAGCCCCAGCATTTT. This rearrangement joins TRBV2 to TRBJ1-5; 11 bases fit TRBD1. The CDR3 covers 15 residues. Germline-derived CDR1 and CDR2 are SNHLY and FYNNEI. Trimming cost V 4 bases and J 2 bases; bases outside gene matches: 1. The variable domain in full, completed from reference TRBV2 and TRBJ1-5, reads EPEVTQTPSHQVTQMGQEVILRCVPISNHLYFYWYRQILGQKVEFLVSFYNNEISEKSEIFDDQFSVERPDGSNFTLKIRSTKLEDSAMYFCASSGGQGGNQPQHFGDGTRLSIL.

This clone was seen just once. This rearrangement joins TRBV7-9 to TRBJ1-2; TRBD1 aligns across 9 bases. The CDR3 loop spans 15 amino acids. Germline trimming cut 4 bases from V and 5 bases from J; bases unmatched to any gene: 8. Germline values: CDR1 SEHNR, CDR2 FQNEAQ (reference sequence). DNA of the CDR3: TGTGCCAGCAGCTCGGGGACAGGGACTTGGTATGGCTACACCTTC. Encoded protein: CASSSGTGTWYGYTF.

The chain combines TRBV7-3 with TRBJ1-1; weak D call: TRBD1 (5 bases). CDR1 is SGHTA and CDR2 is FQGTGA in the germline V gene. The CDR3 extends over 14 amino acids. Trimming stripped 6 bases from V and 1 base from J, with 12 bases between. The chain's CDR3 is CASSPGGTNTEAFF. CDR3 DNA: TGTGCCAGCAGTCCGGGGGGGACGAACACTGAAGCTTTCTTT. Full variable domain (missing parts from reference TRBV7-3 and TRBJ1-1): GAGVSQTPSNKVTEKGKYVELRCDPISGHTALYWYRQSLGQGPEFLIYFQGTGAADDSGLPNDRFFAVRPEGSVSTLKIQRTERGDSAVYLCASSPGGTNTEAFFGQGTRLTVV.

The rearrangement joins TRBV27 to TRBJ2-1; 10 nucleotides agree with TRBD1. The germline CDR1 and CDR2 sequences are MNHEY and SMNVEV (reference sequence). The junction had 3 bases not matched to a gene; V was cut back by 3 bases and J by 7 bases. CDR3 length: 14 amino acids. CDR3 bases: TGTGCCAGCAGTTTCGGGGACAGGGGAAATGAGCAGTTCTTC. Its translation is CASSFGDRGNEQFF.